This TCR beta chain stems from a study of cytomegalovirus exposure and HLA in healthy donors. PCR employed 60 Vbeta and 13 Jbeta primers. This table comes from immunoSEQ multiplex PCR, and its TCRdb copy is limited to in-frame clones, with some not included. The table lists around 150,000 clones, approximately 80% of them singletons, with about 9.6% in the top ten. The sample consisted of PBMCs. The origin of this receptor is a man younger than 30 in good health and CMV-seropositive.

The CDR3 DNA reads TGTGCCTGGAGTGACAGGAGCTATAATTCACCCCTCCACTTT. Translation: CAWSDRSYNSPLHF. The V and J genes are TRBV30 and TRBJ1-6; the D gene is possibly TRBD1 (5 bases). The CDR3 sequence is 14 residues long. V was pared by 1 base and J by 3 bases, with 7 bases between. CDR1 and CDR2 from the germline V gene are GTSNPN and SVGIG (reference sequence).